The 22 T cell receptor beta chains listed next were all sequenced from one sample in a study of radiotherapy plus CTLA-4 blockade in lung cancer. The protocol was immunoSEQ multiplex PCR, while the TCRdb copy is restricted to in-frame clones and leaves out a portion. The sample comprises approximately 60,000 clones, just under 85% of which are singletons, and 5% to 7.5% rests with the top ten. Sequencing was performed on peripheral blood, taken from a patient treated with radiotherapy plus ipilimumab. Source of these receptors: a human donor with non-small cell lung cancer whose response to radiotherapy plus ipilimumab could not be evaluated.

The chain uses TRBV10-3 and TRBJ1-2; D not certain. The CDR3 runs to 14 residues. Deletions cut 0 bases from V and 8 bases from J, with 13 bases between. The germline CDR1 and CDR2 sequences are ENHRY and SYGVKD. The CDR3 is CAISESGPGYGYTF. CDR3 bases: TGTGCCATCAGTGAGTCCGGACCGGGATACGGCTACACCTTC.

The CDR3 region is CSGRVTDTQYF. DNA of the CDR3: TGCAGCGGACGGGTTACAGATACGCAGTATTTT. The rearrangement uses TRBV29-1 and TRBJ2-3; the D is unclear. This CDR3 is 11 amino acids long. Germline V lookup: CDR1 SQVTM, CDR2 ANQGSEA. V shed 7 bases and J shed 3 bases, with 8 bases lying between them.

This clone showed up just a few times. The V call is TRBV13, the J call TRBJ1-3, with 11 bases aligning to TRBD1. Unmatched junction bases numbered 4, after V lost 5 bases and J lost 4 bases. Germline-derived CDR1 and CDR2 are PRHDT and FYEKMQ (reference sequence). This CDR3 has 15 residues. Here the CDR3 reads CASSTRTGGGNTIYF. CDR3 DNA sequence: TGTGCCAGCAGCACCCGGACAGGGGGCGGAAACACCATATATTTT.

The chain carries TRBV5-1 and TRBJ2-3; D might be TRBD1 (6 bases). The CDR3 runs 17 residues. The V end lost 1 base, the J end lost 2 bases, and 17 bases lay between the germline ends. Germline V gene sequence: CDR1 SGHRS, CDR2 YFSETQ. CDR3 DNA sequence: TGCGCCAGCAGCTTGTACGGTAGGGCAGGGGTCACAGATACGCAGTATTTT. Translation: CASSLYGRAGVTDTQYF.

The chain employs TRBV19 and TRBJ1-1, with 8 positions matching TRBD1. Germline V gene data show CDR1 as LNHDA and CDR2 as SQIVND (reference sequence). The trim removed 6 bases at V and 3 bases at J, leaving 3 bases unmatched. This CDR3 is 13 amino acids long. This CDR3 is CASSTDRDTEAFF. The CDR3 coding sequence is TGTGCCAGTAGCACGGACAGGGACACTGAAGCTTTCTTT.

V is TRBV4-3 and J is TRBJ2-1; TRBD2 matches 11 bases. The V gene's germline CDR1 is LGHNA and CDR2 YSLEER. Trimming removed 4 bases from V and 6 bases from J; junction bases left unmatched: 14. The CDR3 totals 18 residues. The DNA of the CDR3 is TGCGCCAGCAGCCCCAGACGTAGCGGGGGGGCGGCGTTCAATGAGCAGTTCTTC. Translating it yields CASSPRRSGGAAFNEQFF.

The J gene is TRBJ1-2, the V gene TRBV12-5; D gene uncertain. This CDR3 is built from 11 residues. Deletions cut 6 bases from V and 4 bases from J, with 6 bases between. Germline-derived CDR1 and CDR2 are LGHNT and FRNRAP. The CDR3 reads CASGRGYGYTF. The CDR3 region has the DNA TGTGCTAGTGGGCGGGGCTATGGCTACACCTTC.

V is TRBV4-3 and J is TRBJ2-7, with TRBD2 as a possible D gene (6 bases). CDR3 length: 14 amino acids. Trimming cost V 2 bases and J 6 bases, with 14 bases left between them. Germline V CDR1 and CDR2: LGHNA, YSLEER. CDR3 nucleotides: TGCGCCAGCAGCCAAAACGGGGGTAACAGCGAGCAGTACTTC. Its protein product is CASSQNGGNSEQYF.

The chain joins TRBV10-3 to TRBJ2-7, with a tentative D call TRBD2 (7 bases). Germline-derived CDR1 and CDR2 are ENHRY and SYGVKD. CDR3 size: 12 residues. V was pared by 9 bases and J by 5 bases, with 14 bases between. The CDR3 coding sequence is TGTGCCATAAAGGGGGGGCGGGACGAGCAGTACTTC. It yields the protein CAIKGGRDEQYF.

The chain couples TRBV6-1 to TRBJ2-1; D call uncertain. The V end lost 7 bases, the J end lost 0 bases, and 7 bases lay between the germline ends. The length of the CDR3 is 13 residues. Germline CDR1 MNHNS, CDR2 SASEGT. CDR3 amino acids: CASNPSSYNEQFF. The CDR3 nucleotides read TGTGCCAGCAACCCGAGCTCCTACAATGAGCAGTTCTTC.

This chain joins TRBV11-2 and TRBJ1-1; D is undetermined. Germline CDR1 and CDR2: SGHAT and FQNNGV. Deletions cut 6 bases from V and 10 bases from J, with 12 bases between. The CDR3 spans 11 residues. For the CDR3, the DNA is TGTGCCAGCAGTCCCACTCGGGGAGCTTTCTTT. Its translation: CASSPTRGAFF.

The chain combines TRBV7-9 with TRBJ2-4; 7 nucleotides agree with TRBD2. The CDR3 runs 15 residues. From germline, CDR1 is SEHNR and CDR2 FQNEAQ (reference sequence). The V and J ends lost 5 bases and 4 bases, in that order; junction bases with no gene match: 8. CDR3 region: CASSAAGGSKNIQYF. CDR3 nucleotides: TGTGCCAGCAGCGCCGCCGGGGGGTCAAAAAACATTCAGTACTTC.

This clone was seen just once. The V and J genes are TRBV6-5 and TRBJ1-4, with 9 bases identical to TRBD1. There are 15 residues in the CDR3. CDR1 is MNHEY and CDR2 is SVGAGI in the germline V gene. V shed 6 bases and J 7 bases; nucleotides not matched to a gene: 9. In DNA, the CDR3 is TGTGCCAGCAGCATGGGACAGGGAGGCGGTGAAAAACTGTTTTTT. Translation: CASSMGQGGGEKLFF.

V is TRBV7-6 and J is TRBJ2-3; no firm D call. The CDR3 totals 14 residues. The germline CDR1 and CDR2 sequences are SGHVS and FNYEAQ. With 1 base removed from V and 1 base from J, the gap between germline ends came to 6 bases. The CDR3 sequence: CASSLETRTDTQYF. CDR3 in DNA: TGTGCCAGCAGCTTAGAGACTCGCACAGATACGCAGTATTTT.

The rearrangement joins TRBV7-9 to TRBJ2-4; D may be TRBD2 (5 bases). Germline CDR1 reads SEHNR; CDR2 reads FQNEAQ (reference sequence). V shed 2 bases and J shed 3 bases, with 11 bases lying between them. The CDR3 has 15 amino acids. The CDR3 loop is CASSLSPEGKNIQYF. CDR3 DNA sequence: TGTGCCAGCAGCTTATCCCCCGAGGGCAAAAACATTCAGTACTTC.

The chain has TRBV5-1 and TRBJ2-7; TRBD1 might be the D (7 bases). This CDR3 is built from 14 residues. V shed 4 bases and J shed 3 bases, with 14 bases lying between them. Germline V gives CDR1 SGHRS, CDR2 YFSETQ. CDR3 nucleotide sequence: TGCGCCAGCAGCCGGGGGACAGTCTACTACGAGCAGTACTTC. Protein sequence: CASSRGTVYYEQYF.

In its sample, this clone was seen once. The chain carries TRBV6-1 and TRBJ1-1; 7 bases match TRBD1. V trimming: 5 bases; J trimming: 9 bases; junction bases outside the gene matches: 12. Germline-derived CDR1 and CDR2 are MNHNS and SASEGT. The CDR3 is made up of 14 amino acids. This CDR3 reads CASSFGTARPQAFF. CDR3 in DNA: TGTGCCAGCAGTTTCGGGACAGCAAGACCCCAAGCTTTCTTT.

The chain joins TRBV6-1 to TRBJ1-5; D ambiguous. The CDR3 loop spans 12 amino acids. V gave up 3 bases and J gave up 7 bases, with 7 bases separating them. From germline, CDR1 is MNHNS and CDR2 SASEGT. The chain's CDR3 is CASSDPRQPQHF. As DNA, the CDR3 is TGTGCCAGCAGTGACCCCAGACAGCCCCAGCATTTT.

This clone was counted a few times. The chain employs TRBV6-5 and TRBJ2-7, with 9 bases matching TRBD1. Germline V gives CDR1 MNHEY, CDR2 SVGAGI. V shed 6 bases, J shed 3 bases, and the junction held 6 bases outside the gene matches. The CDR3 is 14 residues long. In DNA, the CDR3 is TGTGCCAGCAGAAGGGGACAGGGCGGCTACGAGCAGTACTTC. Amino acid sequence: CASRRGQGGYEQYF.

The CDR3, as DNA: TGTGCCAGCAAGCCACGGGACAGAAGTGGCTACACCTTC. As protein: CASKPRDRSGYTF. The V and J genes are TRBV2 and TRBJ1-2; 7 bases are a match to TRBD1. Per the germline V gene, CDR1 is SNHLY and CDR2 is FYNNEI. V trimming: 7 bases; J trimming: 7 bases; junction bases outside the gene matches: 9. The CDR3 has 13 amino acids.

This clone was observed once. This chain joins TRBV5-4 and TRBJ2-7; 11 nucleotides line up with TRBD1. Per the germline V gene, CDR1 is SGHNT and CDR2 is YYREEE (reference sequence). With 2 bases clipped from V and 6 bases from J, the junction kept 7 bases outside the gene matches. The CDR3 consists of 15 residues. CDR3 in DNA: TGTGCCAGCAGCTTCCCAGGACAGGGGGCGGGCGAGCAGTACTTC. It is translated as CASSFPGQGAGEQYF.

The chain joins TRBV5-1 to TRBJ2-7, with D maybe TRBD1 (5 bases). CDR1 is SGHRS and CDR2 is YFSETQ in the germline V gene. The CDR3 contains 14 residues. With 2 bases removed from V and 6 bases from J, the gap between germline ends came to 15 bases. In DNA, the CDR3 is TGCGCCAGCAGCTTACAAACCGACAGTCGCGAGCAGTACTTC. This translates into CASSLQTDSREQYF.